The text below deals with one TCR beta chain. Its antigen target is currently unknown. No clone much larger than this one lies a single base away; base qualities are absent. The sample belongs to a study of T cell responses to AZD1222 COVID-19 vaccine (dated by TCRdb to the early 2020s). The study in broad terms: Because spike-specific TCR depth and breadth did not differ between the two schedules, AZD1222 recipients who got a second dose at roughly 4 weeks were pooled with those who got a second dose at roughly 12 weeks. TCR sequencing covered roughly 230 trial participants: 207 given two doses of AZD1222 and approximately 25 given two doses of MenACWY control vaccine. Enrollment into the trials was organized by age into subgroups of 18-55, 56-69 and 70-plus years, and those subgroups contained approximately 150, 30 and 60 TCR-sequenced participants, respectively.

The CDR3 regions of human TCRbeta chains were subjected to immunosequencing. Per the original workflow: TCRs in the repertoires were compared against a reference library of SARS-CoV-2-specific TCRs that had been generated with the MIRA antigen-specificity platform. Breadth meant the fraction of unique TCRs that were SARS-CoV-2-associated, whereas depth meant the fraction of total T cells that were SARS-CoV-2-associated. Using the MIRA data, each spike-specific TCR was mapped to the spike region that the TCR reacts to and placed in a CD4 or CD8 class. Log10-transformed breadth and depth values were compared by one-way ANOVA with Sidak's multiple comparisons tests. As stored in TCRdb, this immuneACCESS dataset retains in-frame rearrangements with V and J assigned. A fraction of the clones does not appear; measured against another copy, unresolved V genes explain less than half of the discrepancy, and the remainder lacks a known reason. The V and J calls and clone size come from that table; D and trimming were worked out from the DNA. The sample table contains 180,000 or so clones; only one count was recorded for around nine tenths of them. The top ten hold approximately 2.5% of the sample.

General findings and caveats noted by the study authors: Only six AZD1222 recipients were SARS-CoV-2 seropositive at baseline, limiting conclusions about previously exposed vaccinees. Participants were mostly white British and included more females than males, and it was suggested by the authors that clonal diversity may have been underestimated. Because no day 14 peak-response samples were available, repertoires were characterized only after the peak T cell response. A significant rise in spike-specific TCR breadth and depth was observed after two AZD1222 doses relative to day 0 and relative to MenACWY recipients. Reportedly, almost half of the unique spike-specific TCRs recognized epitopes lying outside the regions that are mutated in the B.1.351 and B.1.1.7 variants. The vaccine-associated CD4 TCRs covered the entire spike protein, and the dominant responses fell in regions 160-218 and 743-854. The 56-69-year group was small, and its depth increase did not reach significance, likely because of low power.

The sample's time point label, in plain terms: baseline before first vaccination. Vaccinee samples came from UK trials COV001 and COV002, including a single-blind randomized controlled phase 2/3 trial of AZD1222 (ChAdOx1 nCoV-19) in healthy adults. For TCRbeta chain sequencing, PBMC samples from trial participants were taken at day 0 and at day 28 after the second dose. Clipping removes 4 bases from V and 6 bases from J, with 3 as the unmatched junction base count. The CDR3, from cysteine to phenylalanine, totals 13 residues. The kept DNA is CDR3 alone, 39 bases in frame from the first base. Based on the germline V gene, the CDR1 and CDR2 sequences are SGHRS and YFSETQ.

The receptor chain draws on TRBV5-1 and TRBJ2-1, with 8 central nucleotides matching TRBD1. This clonotype originated in an adult in good health. The material sequenced was peripheral blood, taken on day 0 of AZD1222 vaccination. The encoded CDR3 is CASSQTGVNEQFF. The DNA reads as follows: TGCGCCAGCAGCCAGACAGGGGTCAATGAGCAGTTCTTC.